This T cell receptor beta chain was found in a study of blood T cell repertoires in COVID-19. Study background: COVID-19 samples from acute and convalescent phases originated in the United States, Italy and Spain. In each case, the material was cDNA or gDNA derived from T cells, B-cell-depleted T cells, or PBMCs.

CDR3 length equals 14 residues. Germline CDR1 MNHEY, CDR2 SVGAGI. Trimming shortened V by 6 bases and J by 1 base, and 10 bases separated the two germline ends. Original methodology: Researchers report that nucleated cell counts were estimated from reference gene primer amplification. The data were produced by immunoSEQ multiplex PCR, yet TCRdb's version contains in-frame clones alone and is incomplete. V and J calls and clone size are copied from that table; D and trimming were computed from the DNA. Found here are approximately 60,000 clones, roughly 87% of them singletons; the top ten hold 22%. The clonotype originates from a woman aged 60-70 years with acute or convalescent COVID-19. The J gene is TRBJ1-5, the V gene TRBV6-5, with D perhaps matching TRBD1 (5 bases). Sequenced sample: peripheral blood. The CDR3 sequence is CASRGVGSNQPQHF. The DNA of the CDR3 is TGTGCCAGCAGAGGGGTGGGAAGCAATCAGCCCCAGCATTTT.